This TCR beta chain was recorded in a study of T cell changes during pregnancy in multiple sclerosis (dated by TCRdb to between 2018 and 2020). About the study as a whole: The study looked at changes in the T cell repertoire across pregnancy in women with multiple sclerosis.

V and J are truncated by 0 bases and 1 base respectively, leaving an intervening sequence of 10 bases. CDR3 length: 15 amino acids, cysteine to phenylalanine. The kept DNA is CDR3 alone, 45 bases in frame from the first base. The germline V gene sets CDR1 to SGHTS and CDR2 to YDEGEE. Libraries came from the immunoSEQ multiplex PCR assay. In TCRdb, the immuneACCESS table is reduced to in-frame sequences with V and J assigned. These tables do not hold every clone; where another copy was compared, an unresolved V gene accounts for under half, and the others remain unexplained. Here the sample has around 92,000 clones; over 85% occur a single time. The ten biggest clones cover over 3.5% of the sample. Concerning this clone: What this receptor recognizes is not known. It has no much larger one-base neighbor in the sample; base qualities were not kept.

The V gene is TRBV5-8 and the J gene is TRBJ1-2, with no confidently assigned D gene. Material: peripheral blood, obtained in the first trimester of pregnancy. The source of this sequence is a female donor with multiple sclerosis, enrolled in a pregnancy study. The CDR3 protein: CASSLVEVFNYGYTF. The DNA sequence reads TGTGCCAGCAGCTTGGTGGAGGTCTTTAACTATGGCTACACCTTC.